This TCR beta chain was sequenced for a study of beta chain features in type 1 diabetes. Study-level results: In all four CD4+ subsets, TCRB CDR3 length was significantly, moderately reduced in type 1 diabetes.

Trimming removed 2 bases at V and 2 bases at J, with 10 bases between. Germline CDR1 is SGHTA and CDR2 is FQGNSA. The CDR3 is 15 amino acids. Of the isolated RNA, all was reverse transcribed, and so the sequenced material was expressed TCRB transcripts. Profiled with immunoSEQ multiplex PCR; TCRdb holds only in-frame clones, not every one. The profile shows some 640,000 clones, roughly 13% of them singletons. Comment on this clone: As yet, its antigen is unknown.

The receptor's source is a man aged 18 to 35 with type 1 diabetes. The sequenced sample consisted of naive CD4+ T cells from blood. The chain employs TRBV7-2 and TRBJ1-3; the D is unclear. The CDR3 DNA sequence: TGTGCCAGCAGCTTATTTGCAGCACCTGGAAACACCATATATTTT. It encodes CASSLFAAPGNTIYF.